The source of this T cell receptor beta chain is a study of blood T cell repertoires in COVID-19. The CDR3 sequence is 16 residues long. V gave up 6 bases and J gave up 3 bases; unmatched junction bases: 13. Germline CDR1 MNHNY, CDR2 SVGAGI (reference sequence). Using immunoSEQ multiplex PCR, the repertoire was profiled, and TCRdb retains in-frame clones only, with some absent. Of 250,000 or so clones listed, about four fifths are singletons. Sequenced material: peripheral blood. The receptor comes from a woman aged 18-29 years with acute or convalescent COVID-19. This chain joins TRBV6-6 and TRBJ2-5; TRBD1 aligns across 7 bases. The CDR3 sequence: CASSLFNRDSKETQYF. CDR3 in DNA: TGTGCCAGCAGCTTGTTCAACCGGGACAGTAAAGAGACCCAGTACTTC.